Each of the 6 T cell receptor beta chains below was sequenced from the same sample in a study of regulatory T cells in long-lasting Graves disease. Specified time point: newly diagnosed GD, antithyroid drugs for less than 3 months. Researchers made the TCR library from RNA that was extracted from PBMCs. Arm-PCR of CDR3 regions and iRepertoire HTBI primers were used to build TCR beta libraries. Via MiXCR, TCRdb re-called the multiplex PCR reads, giving one row per CDR3 protein. The data contain 450,000 to 500,000 distinct CDR3 sequences, about 17% of them singletons. The data also belong to a second study, concerning T cells in Graves' hyperthyroidism and ophthalmopathy.

The sequences come from peripheral blood mononuclear cells (PBMCs), collected at new diagnosis, from a patient treated with antithyroid drugs. Receptors originate from a man aged 35 to 55 with Graves disease.

In its sample, this clonotype was seen many times. CDR3 in DNA: TGTGCCAGCAGTTGCCCCGGGAGGGCGCAAGACCTGCCCTGGGGCTCCTACGAGCAGTACTTC. Protein product: CASSCPGRAQDLPWGSYEQYF. This chain joins TRBV27 and TRBJ2-7; TRBD2 matches at 8 bases. This CDR3 has 21 amino acids. Germline trimming cut 4 bases from V and 0 bases from J; bases unmatched to any gene: 23. Germline CDR1 and CDR2: MNHEY and SMNVEV (reference sequence).

This clonotype was observed at least ten times. The rearrangement links TRBV24-1 to TRBJ2-1; D is perhaps TRBD2 (5 bases). V lost 3 bases and J lost 0, with 17 bases in between. The CDR3 covers 18 residues. Germline V gene data show CDR1 as KGHDR and CDR2 as SFDVKD. In DNA form, the CDR3 reads TGTGCCACCAGTGATCCCGGAGTAGCGAGAAGCTCCTACAATGAGCAGTTCTTC. This gives the protein CATSDPGVARSSYNEQFF.

The CDR3 protein is CASSSGLGGPDIQYF. The CDR3, as DNA: TGTGCCAGCTCCTCAGGGTTAGGGGGGCCAGACATTCAGTACTTC. The J gene is TRBJ2-4, the V gene TRBV6-1; D may correspond to TRBD1 or TRBD2 (6 bases each). Germline V gene lookup returns CDR1 MNHNS and CDR2 SASEGT. V was cut by 8 bases and J by 8 bases, with 22 bases left in between. This CDR3 has 15 residues.

In this sample, this clonotype turned up a few times. This chain joins TRBV19 and TRBJ2-5, with 9 bases that match TRBD1. The V and J ends lost 6 bases and 6 bases, in that order; junction bases with no gene match: 5. CDR1 is LNHDA, CDR2 SQIVND, per germline (reference sequence). The CDR3 has 13 amino acids. CDR3 loop: CASSRGTGKTQYF. CDR3 nucleotide sequence: TGTGCCAGTAGCCGCGGGACAGGGAAGACCCAGTACTTC.

At least ten counts were recorded for this clonotype. The V and J genes are TRBV5-1 and TRBJ2-7, with 10 nucleotides matching TRBD2. Germline values: CDR1 SGHRS, CDR2 YFSETQ. The CDR3 contains 15 residues. J gave up 5 bases and V 0 bases, and 5 bases lay outside the gene matches. This chain's CDR3 is CASSLVVAGGNEQYF. As DNA, the CDR3 is TGCGCCAGCAGCTTGGTGGTAGCGGGAGGAAACGAGCAGTACTTC.

This chain connects TRBV6-9 to TRBJ2-7, with D perhaps TRBD1 or TRBD2 (5 bases each). CDR1 MNHGY and CDR2 SVAAGI come from the germline V gene. With 3 bases removed from V and 2 bases from J, the gap between germline ends came to 14 bases. The CDR3 length is 15 residues. The CDR3 bases are TGTGCCAGCAGTTACTCCCTTCCGGGGCCCTACGAGCAGTACTTC. Translating gives CASSYSLPGPYEQYF.